The sequence of this T cell receptor (beta chain) was determined in a study of T cell changes during pregnancy in multiple sclerosis (dated by TCRdb to about 2019). Concerning the study at large: The study examined how the T cell repertoire changed over the course of pregnancy in women with multiple sclerosis.

Per the germline V gene, MNHEY is the CDR1 and SVGAGI is the CDR2. Measured from the cysteine to the phenylalanine, the CDR3 is 14 residues long. Just the 42-base CDR3 DNA is kept, in frame starting at base 1. V is shortened by 4 bases, J by 1 base, and the region joining them spans 10 bases. About this clone itself: The antigen this receptor binds is unknown. No much larger clone is present one base from it, and per-base qualities are unavailable.

The protocol used for the library was the immunoSEQ multiplex PCR assay. In its TCRdb copy, this immuneACCESS table keeps in-frame sequences only and misses some clones. Where compared with another copy, unresolved V genes explain less than half of these, and the others have no known cause. The sample includes some 60,000 clones, with less than 95% observed a single time. The ten largest clonotypes hold around 3.5% of the sample. This sequence was found in a female donor in good health, enrolled as a control in a pregnancy study. The chain employs TRBV6-5 and TRBJ1-1, with no reliable assignment of the D segment. The starting material was peripheral blood, obtained after pregnancy. The DNA sequence reads TGTGCCAGCAGTTCCACTGTTGGGAACACTGAAGCTTTCTTT. Its product reads: CASSSTVGNTEAFF.